Given below is one T cell receptor (beta chain) in context. Patients from Seattle were sampled longitudinally, starting during active infection. The CDR3 covers 18 residues. Germline V lookup: CDR1 LGHNA, CDR2 YSLEER. V lost 0 bases to trimming and J lost 3 bases, with 19 bases between them. TCRdb's copy holds only in-frame clones and misses some; the assay was immunoSEQ multiplex PCR. This sample has about 260,000 clones, with about nine tenths found just once. These data originate in a study of blood T cell repertoires in COVID-19. Overall study context: Material from acute and convalescent COVID-19 was sourced from the United States, Italy and Spain. T cells, B-cell-depleted T cells, or PBMCs supplied cDNA or gDNA.

The receptor comes from a person under 35 with COVID-19, enrolled during active disease. The gene calls are TRBV4-3 and TRBJ2-3; D possibly corresponds to TRBD1 (6 bases). What was sequenced was peripheral blood. In DNA, the CDR3 is TGCGCCAGCAGCCAAGACCCCCACAGGGTAGGAGGAACAGATACGCAGTATTTT. Translation gives CASSQDPHRVGGTDTQYF.